This T cell receptor beta chain is from a study of blood T cell repertoires in COVID-19. Study background: Acute and convalescent COVID-19 specimens originated in the United States, Italy and Spain.

The assay was immunoSEQ multiplex PCR, and TCRdb's table has in-frame clones only and misses some. The sample carries tens of thousands of clones, about 63% recorded once. Germline CDR1 is ENHRY and CDR2 is SYGVKD. V gave up 2 bases and J gave up 2 bases; unmatched junction bases: 4. This CDR3 is built from 15 residues. This chain uses TRBV10-3 with TRBJ2-3; 7 nucleotides agree with TRBD2. The origin of this receptor is a woman between 70 and 85 years old with acute or convalescent COVID-19. The sequenced sample consisted of peripheral blood. The CDR3 spells CAISETSGVTDTQYF. The CDR3 nucleotides read TGTGCCATCAGTGAGACAAGCGGGGTCACAGATACGCAGTATTTT.